The T cell receptor (beta chain) under discussion was sequenced for a study of beta chain features in type 1 diabetes. The CDR3 runs 15 residues. The germline CDR1 and CDR2 sequences are SNHLY and FYNNEI. V gave up 5 bases and J gave up 1 base; unmatched junction bases: 5. TCRB transcripts that were expressed got sequenced, as all of the isolated RNA had been reverse transcribed. Libraries were prepared by immunoSEQ multiplex PCR; TCRdb keeps only in-frame clonotypes and omits some of them. The sample contains a few hundred thousand clones, 24% of which appear only once. Study-wide results and limits: Reads derived from cDNA could over-represent cells showing high TCR expression. TCRB CDR3 length was moderately but significantly reduced in all four CD4+ subsets of Type 1 diabetes patients. Short templates might get an advantage during PCR, and this would be equal in patients and controls.

There are a few counts of this clone. Antigen specificity is unknown. The V and J genes are TRBV2 and TRBJ1-5; 7 bases map to TRBD1. The sequence came from a woman aged 25 to 39 with type 1 diabetes. The specimen sequenced was naive CD4+ T cells from blood. CDR3 DNA: TGTGCCAGCAGTACACAGGGGACCAGCAATCAGCCCCAGCATTTT. Its translation: CASSTQGTSNQPQHF.